This T cell receptor beta chain appears in the sequencing data of a study of T cells expressing NK-cell markers. TCRdb reprocessed the 5' RACE reads and stores each CDR3 protein as one record, lacking DNA. Here the sample table reports about 540,000 distinct CDR3 sequences. The source of this sequence is a man younger than 35 in good health. Sequences were obtained from blood T cells: a sorted CD56 or NKG2C T cell subset, CD4+ or CD8+ T cells, or bulk PBMC T cells (not recorded which).

The CDR3 protein is CASGAIREQYF. The chain recombines TRBV6-5 with TRBJ2-7; checking the TCRdb D call of TRBD1 is not possible without DNA. The germline V gene encodes CDR1 MNHEY and CDR2 SVGAGI. The CDR3 sequence is 11 residues long.